The rows below give T cell receptor beta chains drawn from one sample of a study of T cells in Graves' hyperthyroidism and ophthalmopathy. TCRdb passed the multiplex PCR reads through MiXCR, listing each CDR3 protein once. Among 90,000 to 120,000 distinct CDR3 sequences listed, around a sixth were seen once. The material sequenced was blood. These receptors all stem from a woman aged 45-65 years with Graves' hyperthyroidism. CDR3s include the opening cysteine and the closing phenylalanine or tryptophan. D genes are given only for firm matches. Where a row states a size, it is once, few, many or the class of an expanded clone; other rows omit it.

V: TRBV28
J: TRBJ2-5
size: NA
D: TRBD2
length: 16
DNA: TGTGCCAGCAGTTTGAAGCTAGCGGACCCCCAAGAGACCCAGTACTTC
CDR3: CASSLKLADPQETQYF

V: TRBV7-9
J: TRBJ2-1
size: few
D: TRBD2
length: 15
DNA: TGTGCCAGCAGCTTAGAACCGGGACTAGGTGCTGAGCAGTTCTTC
CDR3: CASSLEPGLGAEQFF

V: TRBV19
J: TRBJ2-4
size: many
D: TRBD1
length: 13
DNA: TGTGCCAGTAGTCCTATACAGGGGAGCATTCAGTACTTC
CDR3: CASSPIQGSIQYF

V: TRBV9
J: TRBJ1-2
size: many
D: NA
length: 14
DNA: TGTGCCAGCAGCCCCGGAGTTACCAACTATGGCTACACCTTC
CDR3: CASSPGVTNYGYTF

V: TRBV5-1
J: TRBJ2-7
size: NA
D: TRBD1
length: 14
DNA: TGCGCCAGCAGCTTGGGGACAGGTCCCGGAGAGCAGTACTTC
CDR3: CASSLGTGPGEQYF

V: TRBV6-9
J: TRBJ1-1
size: NA
D: NA
length: 17
DNA: TGTGCCAGCAGTTACCGTCTAACTCGGAAAGGAGGCACTGAAGCTTTCTTT
CDR3: CASSYRLTRKGGTEAFF

V: TRBV28
J: TRBJ2-2
size: few
D: TRBD2
length: 16
DNA: TGTGCCAGCAGTTTAATTAGCGGGAGTTACACCGGGGAGCTGTTTTTT
CDR3: CASSLISGSYTGELFF

V: TRBV18
J: TRBJ2-1
size: many
D: NA
length: 14
DNA: TGTGCCAGCTCACCGGGGGTCTCCTACAATGAGCAGTTCTTC
CDR3: CASSPGVSYNEQFF

V: TRBV6-5
J: TRBJ1-2
size: many
D: NA
length: 13
DNA: TGTGCCAGCAGTTACGGGCAGGGGAACGGCTACACCTTC
CDR3: CASSYGQGNGYTF

V: TRBV6-5
J: TRBJ2-7
size: many
D: TRBD2
length: 15
DNA: TGTGCCAGCAGTTACTCGGCCGGGAGGGCCGTCGAGCAGTACTTC
CDR3: CASSYSAGRAVEQYF

V: TRBV12-3/TRBV12-4
J: TRBJ1-1
size: many
D: NA
length: 15
DNA: TGTGCCAGCAGTTTCCGGACGGGCCTGAACACTGAAGCTTTCTTT
CDR3: CASSFRTGLNTEAFF

V: TRBV29-1
J: TRBJ2-1
size: many
D: NA
length: 18
DNA: TGCAGCGTTGAAGATCGGGGGAGCGGGTTCCTCTCCTACAATGAGCAGTTCTTC
CDR3: CSVEDRGSGFLSYNEQFF

V: TRBV20-1
J: TRBJ1-6
size: many
D: NA
length: 15
DNA: TGCAGTGCTAGCTCCTCGCCAGGGGACCATTCACCCCTCCACTTT
CDR3: CSASSSPGDHSPLHF

V: TRBV7-9
J: TRBJ1-2
size: many
D: NA
length: 15
DNA: TGTGCCAGCACCCTAACAAACAGGATCGGCTATGGCTACACCTTC
CDR3: CASTLTNRIGYGYTF

V: TRBV24-1
J: TRBJ2-5
size: NA
D: TRBD1
length: 19
DNA: TGTGCCACCAGTGATTGGGGTCAATTGGACAGGGGGGATCAAGAGACCCAGTACTTC
CDR3: CATSDWGQLDRGDQETQYF